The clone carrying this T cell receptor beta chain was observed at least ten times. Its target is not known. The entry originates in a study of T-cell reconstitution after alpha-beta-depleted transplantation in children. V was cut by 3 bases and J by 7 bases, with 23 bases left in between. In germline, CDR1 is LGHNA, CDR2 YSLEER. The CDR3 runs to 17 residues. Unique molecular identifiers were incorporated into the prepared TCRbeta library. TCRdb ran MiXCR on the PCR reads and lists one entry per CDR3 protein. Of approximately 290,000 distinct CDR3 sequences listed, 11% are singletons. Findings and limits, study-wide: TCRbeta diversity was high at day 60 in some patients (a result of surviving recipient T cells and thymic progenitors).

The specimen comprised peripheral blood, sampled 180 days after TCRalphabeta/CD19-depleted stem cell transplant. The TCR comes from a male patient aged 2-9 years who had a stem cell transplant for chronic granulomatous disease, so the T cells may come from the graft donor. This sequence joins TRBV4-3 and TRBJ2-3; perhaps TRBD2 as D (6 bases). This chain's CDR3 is CASSQTLAGGTENTQYF. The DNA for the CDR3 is TGCGCCAGCAGCCAGACTCTCGCGGGCGGGACGGAGAATACGCAGTATTTT.